Listed here are 18 T cell receptor beta chains from one sample, sequenced in a study of blood T cell repertoires in COVID-19 (dated by TCRdb to the early 2020s). The method behind the library was the immunoSEQ multiplex PCR assay. In its TCRdb copy, this immuneACCESS table keeps in-frame sequences only and misses some clones. Where compared with another copy, unresolved V genes explain less than half of these, and the others have no known cause. The sample contains around 120,000 clones, more than 75% of them found a single time. The ten biggest clones cover around 4.6% of the sample. What was sequenced was peripheral blood. Receptors were obtained from a man aged 55 to 70 with COVID-19, enrolled during active disease.

The chain has TRBV10-3 and TRBJ2-7; 7 nucleotides align to TRBD1. V shed 1 base and J 3 bases; nucleotides not matched to a gene: 6. Germline V gene data show CDR1 as ENHRY and CDR2 as SYGVKD. The CDR3 contains 15 residues. The CDR3 DNA reads TGTGCCATCAGTGAGTTCGGGACAGCGAGCTACGAGCAGTACTTC. It translates to CAISEFGTASYEQYF.

The J gene is TRBJ2-1, the V gene TRBV5-1; TRBD1 agrees at 9 bases. There are 14 residues in the CDR3. CDR1 is SGHRS and CDR2 is YFSETQ in the germline V gene. V shed 3 bases and J 6 bases; nucleotides not matched to a gene: 4. In DNA, the CDR3 is TGCGCCAGCAGCTCCGCGACAGGGGGCAATGAGCAGTTCTTC. Residues: CASSSATGGNEQFF.

This chain connects TRBV4-1 to TRBJ1-5; the match to TRBD1 covers 8 bases. Germline V lookup: CDR1 MGHRA, CDR2 YSYEKL. The CDR3 sequence is 13 residues long. After removal of 6 bases from V and 4 bases from J, the junction contained 2 bases not matched to a gene. CDR3 in amino acids: CASRGQGNQPQHF. DNA for the CDR3: TGCGCCAGCAGAGGACAGGGTAATCAGCCCCAGCATTTT.

The rearrangement links TRBV2 to TRBJ2-5; 7 bases match TRBD1. Germline V gene lookup returns CDR1 SNHLY and CDR2 FYNNEI. The CDR3 spans 12 residues. V was pared by 6 bases and J by 2 bases, with 0 bases of the junction left unmatched. CDR3 in DNA: TGTGCCAGCAGGGGACAGCAAGAGACCCAGTACTTC. Translating gives CASRGQQETQYF.

This chain joins TRBV6-1 and TRBJ2-1; TRBD1 is a possible D gene (5 bases). The length of the CDR3 is 16 residues. The ends were cut back, 0 bases at V and 5 bases at J, with 14 bases in the middle. Germline-derived CDR1 and CDR2 are MNHNS and SASEGT. Written as DNA, the CDR3 is TGTGCCAGCAGTGAAGCGGTGGGTACAGGAGACAATGAGCAGTTCTTC. As protein: CASSEAVGTGDNEQFF.

This chain uses TRBV11-2 with TRBJ2-7, with D maybe TRBD2 (6 bases). V lost 6 bases to trimming and J lost 2 bases, with 11 bases between them. The CDR3 is 13 amino acids. Germline CDR1 is SGHAT and CDR2 is FQNNGV. The CDR3 protein is CASRWDSTYEQYF. CDR3 nucleotides: TGTGCCAGCAGATGGGACTCCACCTACGAGCAGTACTTC.

V gene TRBV11-3 combines with J gene TRBJ2-1, with D possibly being TRBD2 (6 bases). Germline V gene lookup returns CDR1 SGHNT and CDR2 YENEEA. The ends were cut back, 3 bases at V and 3 bases at J, with 9 bases in the middle. The CDR3 totals 14 residues. DNA of the CDR3: TGTGCCAGCAGCTTGGGGGGAGTCTACAATGAGCAGTTCTTC. The encoded protein is CASSLGGVYNEQFF.

The chain carries TRBV7-2 and TRBJ2-5; unclear D gene. Looked up from germline, CDR1 is SGHTA and CDR2 is FQGNSA. V shed 5 bases and J shed 0 bases, with 7 bases lying between them. The CDR3 spans 13 residues. The CDR3 spells CASSPRYQETQYF. The CDR3, as DNA: TGTGCCAGCAGCCCCAGGTACCAAGAGACCCAGTACTTC.

The J gene is TRBJ2-1, the V gene TRBV7-2; 7 nucleotides match TRBD1. The CDR3 covers 16 residues. Germline lookup yields CDR1 SGHTA and CDR2 FQGNSA. The V gene end was trimmed by 5 bases and the J gene end by 6 bases; junction bases not matched to a gene: 13. Here the CDR3 DNA reads TGTGCCAGCAGCGCATATCCCCGGGACAGCCCCAATGAGCAGTTCTTC. Amino acid sequence: CASSAYPRDSPNEQFF. Drawing the rest from reference TRBV7-2 and TRBJ2-1, the complete variable domain is GAGVSQSPSNKVTEKGKDVELRCDPISGHTALYWYRQSLGQGLEFLIYFQGNSAPDKSGLPSDRFSAERTGGSVSTLTIQRTQQEDSAVYLCASSAYPRDSPNEQFFGPGTRLTVL.

The chain links TRBV7-6 to TRBJ1-1; D is ambiguous. With 4 bases removed from V and 1 base from J, the gap between germline ends came to 10 bases. The CDR3 totals 14 residues. The V gene's germline CDR1 is SGHVS and CDR2 FNYEAQ. CDR3 protein: CASSYGGGNTEAFF. CDR3 nucleotide sequence: TGTGCCAGCAGCTATGGCGGCGGGAACACTGAAGCTTTCTTT.

This chain uses TRBV27 with TRBJ2-1; maybe TRBD2 (5 bases). Germline lookup yields CDR1 MNHEY and CDR2 SMNVEV (reference sequence). V was pared by 2 bases and J by 0 bases, with 8 bases between. The CDR3 extends over 15 amino acids. The CDR3 DNA follows: TGTGCCAGCAGTTTACAGCGGAGCTCCTACAATGAGCAGTTCTTC. This sequence encodes CASSLQRSSYNEQFF.

This sequence joins TRBV6-6 and TRBJ2-7; D is perhaps TRBD1 (5 bases). V was shortened by 2 bases and J by 6 bases, with 17 bases between the two germline ends. Germline V gene sequence: CDR1 MNHNY, CDR2 SVGAGI (reference sequence). CDR3 length: 15 amino acids. The CDR3 bases are TGTGCCAGCAGTTACGGGGCTGGAGAGATTCGCGAGCAGTACTTC. Translation: CASSYGAGEIREQYF.

This chain connects TRBV9 to TRBJ2-2; 7 nucleotides match TRBD2. Trimming removed 2 bases from V and 4 bases from J; junction bases left unmatched: 5. Germline V gives CDR1 SGDLS, CDR2 YYNGEE. CDR3 length: 15 amino acids. CDR3 amino acids: CASSVRTSPTGELFF. The CDR3 DNA reads as TGTGCCAGCAGCGTTCGGACTAGTCCCACCGGGGAGCTGTTTTTT. Full variable domain (remainder filled in from reference TRBV9 and TRBJ2-2): DSGVTQTPKHLITATGQRVTLRCSPRSGDLSVYWYQQSLDQGLQFLIQYYNGEERAKGNILERFSAQQFPDLHSELNLSSLELGDSALYFCASSVRTSPTGELFFGEGSRLTVL.

This chain uses TRBV13 with TRBJ2-3; TRBD2 matches 11 bases. Per germline, CDR1 PRHDT and CDR2 FYEKMQ (reference sequence). This CDR3 has 17 residues. With V trimmed by 2 bases and J by 5 bases, 9 bases remained unmatched. CDR3 in DNA: TGTGCCAGCAGCTTAAAGCGACTAGCGGGACTGATAGATACGCAGTATTTT. The encoded protein is CASSLKRLAGLIDTQYF. Full variable domain (rest looked up from reference TRBV13 and TRBJ2-3): AAGVIQSPRHLIKEKRETATLKCYPIPRHDTVYWYQQGPGQDPQFLISFYEKMQSDKGSIPDRFSAQQFSDYHSELNMSSLELGDSALYFCASSLKRLAGLIDTQYFGPGTRLTVL.

This chain links TRBV6-1 with TRBJ2-1, with 12 bases aligning to TRBD2. V lost 4 bases to trimming and J lost 0 bases; unmatched junction nucleotides: 1. Germline V gene data show CDR1 as MNHNS and CDR2 as SASEGT. The CDR3 has 16 amino acids. The CDR3 reads CASSGLAGVSYNEQFF. In DNA, the CDR3 is TGTGCCAGCAGTGGACTAGCGGGAGTCTCCTACAATGAGCAGTTCTTC.

The chain carries TRBV4-1 and TRBJ1-1; TRBD1 might be the D (5 bases). CDR1 is MGHRA, CDR2 YSYEKL, per germline. V was shortened by 0 bases and J by 1 base, with 15 bases between the two germline ends. This CDR3 has 17 amino acids. CDR3 region: CASSQDLWRGGNTEAFF. The CDR3, as DNA: TGCGCCAGCAGCCAAGATCTATGGAGGGGAGGGAACACTGAAGCTTTCTTT.

CDR3 sequence (DNA): TGCGCCAGCAGCCAAGAGCTAGCGGCCGTTTTCGGGGAGCTGTTTTTT. Translated, it gives CASSQELAAVFGELFF. The genes are TRBV4-1 and TRBJ2-2, with 7 bases matching TRBD2. Germline loops: CDR1 MGHRA, CDR2 YSYEKL. This CDR3 is 16 amino acids long. The V segment lost 0 bases and the J segment 7 bases; nucleotides outside the gene matches: 8.

The genes are TRBV9 and TRBJ1-2; 9 nucleotides line up with TRBD1. Germline trimming cut 3 bases from V and 0 bases from J; bases unmatched to any gene: 6. Germline values: CDR1 SGDLS, CDR2 YYNGEE. The length of the CDR3 is 16 residues. The CDR3 here is CASSAGDRVANYGYTF. The CDR3 nucleotides read TGTGCCAGCAGCGCGGGGGACAGGGTAGCTAACTATGGCTACACCTTC. Supplemented by reference TRBV9 and TRBJ1-2, the full variable domain reads DSGVTQTPKHLITATGQRVTLRCSPRSGDLSVYWYQQSLDQGLQFLIQYYNGEERAKGNILERFSAQQFPDLHSELNLSSLELGDSALYFCASSAGDRVANYGYTFGSGTRLTVV.